The T cell receptor beta chain under discussion was sequenced for a study of blood T cell repertoires in COVID-19. Study-wide background: Samples came from the United States, Italy and Spain, spanning acute and convalescent COVID-19. From T cells, B-cell-depleted T cells, or PBMCs came the material, which was cDNA or gDNA.

Worth noting for this clone: Other DNA variants within this sample encode the same CDR3.

The V and J ends lost 0 bases and 6 bases, in that order; junction bases with no gene match: 3. Germline CDR1 is SGHRS and CDR2 is YFSETQ. This CDR3 has 14 residues. In the original workflow: Scientists estimated how many nucleated cells there were by amplifying reference gene primers. TCRdb's copy holds only in-frame clones and misses some; the assay was immunoSEQ multiplex PCR. The V and J calls and clone size are taken from that table; D and trimming were inferred from the DNA. This table holds 150,000 to 200,000 clones, about 86% found once. Sequences were obtained from peripheral blood. The sequence came from a human donor with acute or convalescent COVID-19. The donor label of this sample is uncertain. The chain employs TRBV5-1 and TRBJ1-5; 7 bases are shared with TRBD1. The CDR3 protein is CASSLGQGGQPQHF. The CDR3 region has the DNA TGCGCCAGCAGCTTGGGGCAGGGGGGTCAGCCCCAGCATTTT.